The entry below gives a single T cell receptor (beta chain) sequence along with its context. Method: immunoSEQ multiplex PCR; TCRdb's copy keeps in-frame clones and lacks some. The sample contains 100,000 or so clones, approximately 78% of which appear only once. The sample originates from a study of blood T cell repertoires in COVID-19. The CDR3 runs 12 residues. V was cut by 6 bases and J by 6 bases, with 9 bases left in between. The germline V gene has CDR1 SNHLY and CDR2 FYNNEI. This receptor was taken from a man aged 60 to 69 with active or convalescent COVID-19. The sequencing input was peripheral blood. The V and J genes are TRBV2 and TRBJ1-5; TRBD1 is a possible D gene (5 bases). The CDR3 protein is CASSLDSQPQHF. CDR3 sequence (DNA): TGTGCCAGCAGCTTAGACAGTCAGCCCCAGCATTTT.